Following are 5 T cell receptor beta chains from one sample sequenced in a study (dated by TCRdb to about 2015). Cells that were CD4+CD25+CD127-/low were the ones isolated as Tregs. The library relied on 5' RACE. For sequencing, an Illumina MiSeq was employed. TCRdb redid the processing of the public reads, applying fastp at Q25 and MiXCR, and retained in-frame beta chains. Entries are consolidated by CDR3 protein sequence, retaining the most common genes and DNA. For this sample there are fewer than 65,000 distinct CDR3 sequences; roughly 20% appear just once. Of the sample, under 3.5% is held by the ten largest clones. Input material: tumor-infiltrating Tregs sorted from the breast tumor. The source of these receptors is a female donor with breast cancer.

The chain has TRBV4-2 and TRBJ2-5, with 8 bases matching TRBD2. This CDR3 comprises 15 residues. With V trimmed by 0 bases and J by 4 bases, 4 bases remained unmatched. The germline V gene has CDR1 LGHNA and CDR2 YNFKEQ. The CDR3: CASSQDAGGPETQYF. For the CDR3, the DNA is TGTGCCAGCAGCCAAGATGCGGGAGGACCAGAGACCCAGTACTTC.

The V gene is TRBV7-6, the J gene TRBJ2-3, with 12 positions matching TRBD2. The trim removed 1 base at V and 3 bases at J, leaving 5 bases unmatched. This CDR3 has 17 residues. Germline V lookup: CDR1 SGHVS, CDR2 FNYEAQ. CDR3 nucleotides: TGTGCCAGCAGCTTAGTGACTAGCGGGAGAAGAACAGATACGCAGTATTTT. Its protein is CASSLVTSGRRTDTQYF.

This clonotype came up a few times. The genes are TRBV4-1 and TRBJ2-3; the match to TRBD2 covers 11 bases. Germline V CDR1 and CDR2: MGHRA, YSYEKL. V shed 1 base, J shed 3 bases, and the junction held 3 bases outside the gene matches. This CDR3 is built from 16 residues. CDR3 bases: TGCGCCAGCAGCCAAGTCAGACTAGCGGGAACAGATACGCAGTATTTT. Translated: CASSQVRLAGTDTQYF.

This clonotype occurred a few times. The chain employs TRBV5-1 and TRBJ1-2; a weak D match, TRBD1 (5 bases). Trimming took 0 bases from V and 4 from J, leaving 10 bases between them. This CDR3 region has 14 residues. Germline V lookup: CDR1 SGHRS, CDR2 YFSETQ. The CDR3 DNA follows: TGCGCCAGCAGCTTGGCTGGTACAGGCTATGGCTACACCTTC. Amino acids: CASSLAGTGYGYTF.

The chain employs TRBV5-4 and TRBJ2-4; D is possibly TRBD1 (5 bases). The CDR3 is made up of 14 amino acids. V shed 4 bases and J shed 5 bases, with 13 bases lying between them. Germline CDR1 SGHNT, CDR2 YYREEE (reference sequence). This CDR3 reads CASSQGSTQNIQYF. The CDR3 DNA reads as TGTGCCAGCAGCCAGGGATCCACACAAAACATTCAGTACTTC.